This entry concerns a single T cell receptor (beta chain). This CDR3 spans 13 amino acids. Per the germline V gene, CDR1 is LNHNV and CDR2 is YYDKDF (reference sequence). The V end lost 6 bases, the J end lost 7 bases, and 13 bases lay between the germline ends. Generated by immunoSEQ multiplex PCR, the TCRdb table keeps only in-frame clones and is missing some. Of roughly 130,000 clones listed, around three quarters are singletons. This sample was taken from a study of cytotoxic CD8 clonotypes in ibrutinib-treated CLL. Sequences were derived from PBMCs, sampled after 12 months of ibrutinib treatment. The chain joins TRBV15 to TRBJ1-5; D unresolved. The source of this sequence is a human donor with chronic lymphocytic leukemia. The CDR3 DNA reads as TGTGCCACCAGAAGGACCTACAGCCAGCCCCAGCATTTT. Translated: CATRRTYSQPQHF.